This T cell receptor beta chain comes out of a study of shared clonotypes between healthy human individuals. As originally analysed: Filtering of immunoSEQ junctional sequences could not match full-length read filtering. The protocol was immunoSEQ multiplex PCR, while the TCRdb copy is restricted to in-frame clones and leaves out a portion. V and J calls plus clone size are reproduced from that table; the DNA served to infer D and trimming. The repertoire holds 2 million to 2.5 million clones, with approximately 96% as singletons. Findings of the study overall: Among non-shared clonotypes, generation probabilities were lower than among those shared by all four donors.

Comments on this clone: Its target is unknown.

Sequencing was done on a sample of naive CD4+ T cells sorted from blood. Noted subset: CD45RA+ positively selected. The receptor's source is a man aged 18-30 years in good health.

This CDR3 reads CASTRTVGSGNTIYF. Written as DNA, the CDR3 is TGTGCCAGCACAAGGACAGTGGGGTCGGGAAACACCATATATTTT. The chain carries TRBV2 and TRBJ1-3, with a possible D match to TRBD1 (6 bases). Trimming took 7 bases from V and 4 from J, leaving 17 bases between them. The germline V gene encodes CDR1 SNHLY and CDR2 FYNNEI. The CDR3 totals 15 residues.